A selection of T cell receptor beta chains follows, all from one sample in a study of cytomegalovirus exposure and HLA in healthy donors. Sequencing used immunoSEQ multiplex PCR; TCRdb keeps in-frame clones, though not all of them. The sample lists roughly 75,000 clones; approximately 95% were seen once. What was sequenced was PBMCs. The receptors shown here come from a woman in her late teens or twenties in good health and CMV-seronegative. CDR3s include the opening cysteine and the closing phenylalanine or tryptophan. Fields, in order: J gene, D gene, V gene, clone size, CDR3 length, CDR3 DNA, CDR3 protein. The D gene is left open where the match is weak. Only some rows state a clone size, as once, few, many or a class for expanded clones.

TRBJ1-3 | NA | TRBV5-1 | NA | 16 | TGCGCCAGCAGCTTGGGGCCGGGGGTGGTTGGAAACACCATATATTTT | CASSLGPGVVGNTIYF
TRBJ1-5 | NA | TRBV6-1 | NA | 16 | TGTGCCAGCAGTGAAGCGCGGGTCAGGTCCAATCAGCCCCAGCATTTT | CASSEARVRSNQPQHF
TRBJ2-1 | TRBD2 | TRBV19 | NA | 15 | TGTGCCAGTAGTACATCCCCGGGACTAGCGAATGAGCAGTTCTTC | CASSTSPGLANEQFF
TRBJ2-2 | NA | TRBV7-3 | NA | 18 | TGTGCCAGCAGCTTAAGGCCCGGGAGTGGGTTTAACACCGGGGAGCTGTTTTTT | CASSLRPGSGFNTGELFF
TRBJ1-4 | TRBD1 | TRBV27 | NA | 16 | TGTGCCAGCAGTTCCCTCACAGGGGGACGGGGGGAAAAACTGTTTTTT | CASSSLTGGRGEKLFF
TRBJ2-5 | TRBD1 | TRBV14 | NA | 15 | TGTGCCAGCAGCTTCCCGCGACAGGGGTTTGAGACCCAGTACTTC | CASSFPRQGFETQYF
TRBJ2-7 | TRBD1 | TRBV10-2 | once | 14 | TGCGCCAGCAGTCTCGGACAGGGGGCGGGGGAGCAGTACTTC | CASSLGQGAGEQYF
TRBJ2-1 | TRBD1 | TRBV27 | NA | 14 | TGTGCCAGCCGGCCGGGACAGGGGGCCGATGAGCAGTTCTTC | CASRPGQGADEQFF
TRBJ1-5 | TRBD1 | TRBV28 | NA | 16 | TGTGCCAGCAGTTTACCAGGGGGCTATAGCAATCAGCCCCAGCATTTT | CASSLPGGYSNQPQHF
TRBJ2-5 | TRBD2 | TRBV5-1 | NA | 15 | TGCGCCAGCAGCTTGCAGCTAGCGGGGATGGAGACCCAGTACTTC | CASSLQLAGMETQYF
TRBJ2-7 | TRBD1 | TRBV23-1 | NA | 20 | TGCGCCAGCAGTCAAGCACCGGGACAGGGCCGACTGGGGGACTCCTACGAGCAGTACTTC | CASSQAPGQGRLGDSYEQYF
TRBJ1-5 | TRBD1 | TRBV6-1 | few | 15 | TGTGCCAGCAGAATTTGGACAGGGGATTCCCAGCCCCAGCATTTT | CASRIWTGDSQPQHF
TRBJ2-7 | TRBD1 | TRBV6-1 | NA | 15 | TGTGCCAGCAGTGAGGCCACAGGGGCTCGCAACGAGCAGTACTTC | CASSEATGARNEQYF
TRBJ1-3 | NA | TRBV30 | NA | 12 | TGTGCCTGGAGTCCATTTCTACACACCATATATTTT | CAWSPFLHTIYF
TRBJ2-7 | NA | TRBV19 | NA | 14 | TGTGCCAGTTCGAGGGATACGGAGGGCTACGAGCAGTACTTC | CASSRDTEGYEQYF
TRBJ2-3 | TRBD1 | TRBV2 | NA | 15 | TGTGCCAGCAGCCGGACAGGTGATAGCACAGATACGCAGTATTTT | CASSRTGDSTDTQYF
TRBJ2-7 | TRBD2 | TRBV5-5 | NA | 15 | TGTGCCAGCAGCTTGGCGGGGGGGATCTCCTACGAGCAGTACTTC | CASSLAGGISYEQYF
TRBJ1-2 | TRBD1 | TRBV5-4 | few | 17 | TGTGCCAGCAGACCTGGTATGGTGGGACAGGGCGACTATGGCTACACCTTC | CASRPGMVGQGDYGYTF
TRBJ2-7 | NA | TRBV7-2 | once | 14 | TGTGCCAGCAGCTCAACCGGGTTGACCTACGAGCAGTACTTC | CASSSTGLTYEQYF
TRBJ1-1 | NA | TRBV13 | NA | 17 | TGTGCCAGCGGGGAGACGGAAGGTATAGGGGGGAACACTGAAGCTTTCTTT | CASGETEGIGGNTEAFF
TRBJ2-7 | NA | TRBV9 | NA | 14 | TGTGCCAGCAGCAGGAGGGCTGAATCCTACGAGCAGTACTTC | CASSRRAESYEQYF
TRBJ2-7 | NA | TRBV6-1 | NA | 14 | TGTGCCAGCAGTTTCGACGGGGGCTCCTACGAGCAGTACTTC | CASSFDGGSYEQYF
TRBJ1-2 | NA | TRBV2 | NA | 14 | TGTGCCAGCAGGCAGGGCGGGGGAACCGATGGCTACACCTTC | CASRQGGGTDGYTF
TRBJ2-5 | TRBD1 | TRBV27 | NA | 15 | TGTGCCAGCAGTATCTCAAACAGGGGGACAGAGACCCAGTACTTC | CASSISNRGTETQYF
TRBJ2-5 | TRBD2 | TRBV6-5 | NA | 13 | TGTGCCAGCAGAACGGGGGGGAAAGAGACCCAGTACTTC | CASRTGGKETQYF
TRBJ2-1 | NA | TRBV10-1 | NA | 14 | TGCGCCAGCAGTGAAGGCGGGCGGCCCGATGAGCAGTTCTTC | CASSEGGRPDEQFF
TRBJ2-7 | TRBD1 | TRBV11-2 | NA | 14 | TGTGCCAGCAGCTCTGGACAGGGGGCTTACGAGCAGTACTTC | CASSSGQGAYEQYF
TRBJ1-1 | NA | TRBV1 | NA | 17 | TGCACCAGCAGCCAAGTGAACGGGAGTTCTGTCGACACTGAAGCTTTCTTT | CTSSQVNGSSVDTEAFF
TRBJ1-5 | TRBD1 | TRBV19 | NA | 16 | TGTGCCAGTAGGAACTGGACAGGGGTTTTTGCTCAGCCCCAGCATTTT | CASRNWTGVFAQPQHF
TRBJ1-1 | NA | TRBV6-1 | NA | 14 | TGTGCCATCGCGGGGTTACCTATGAACACTGAAGCTTTCTTT | CAIAGLPMNTEAFF
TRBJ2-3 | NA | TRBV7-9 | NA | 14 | TGTGCCAGCAGCTTAGTTCAGGGGACAGATACGCAGTATTTT | CASSLVQGTDTQYF
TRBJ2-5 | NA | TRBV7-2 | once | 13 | TGTGCCAGCATGGGGGTCGGGGGAGAGACCCAGTACTTC | CASMGVGGETQYF
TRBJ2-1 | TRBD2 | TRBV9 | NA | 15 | TGTGCCAGCAGCTCCGCGGGACTAGCGTCCAATGAGCAGTTCTTC | CASSSAGLASNEQFF
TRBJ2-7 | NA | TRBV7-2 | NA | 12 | TGTGCCAGCAGCTTATCTTCGTACGAGCAGTACTTC | CASSLSSYEQYF
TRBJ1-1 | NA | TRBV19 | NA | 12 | TGTGCCAGTTCCAGCAGGGACACTGAAGCTTTCTTT | CASSSRDTEAFF
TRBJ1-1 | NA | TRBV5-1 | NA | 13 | TGCGCCAGCAGGGGGAGTTTGAACACTGAAGCTTTCTTT | CASRGSLNTEAFF
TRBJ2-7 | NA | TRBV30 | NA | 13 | TGTGCCTGGAGTGTACCGTGGGCTTACGAGCAGTACTTC | CAWSVPWAYEQYF
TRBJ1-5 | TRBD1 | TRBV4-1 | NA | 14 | TGCGCCAGCAGCTATGGGACAGGCAATCAGCCCCAGCATTTT | CASSYGTGNQPQHF
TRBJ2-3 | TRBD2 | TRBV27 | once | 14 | TGTGCCAGCAGTTTATTAGCGGGAGAAGATACGCAGTATTTT | CASSLLAGEDTQYF
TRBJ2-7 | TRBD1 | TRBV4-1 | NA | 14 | TGCGCCAGCAGCCAGTGGACAGGAGCCTACGAGCAGTACTTC | CASSQWTGAYEQYF
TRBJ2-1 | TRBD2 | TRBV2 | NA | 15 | TGTGCCAGCACCCCCGAGGACCTAGCGGTTAATGAGCAGTTCTTC | CASTPEDLAVNEQFF
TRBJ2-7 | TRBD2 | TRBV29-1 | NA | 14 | TGCAGCGTCCCTGGACTAGCGGGGGACTACGAGCAGTACTTC | CSVPGLAGDYEQYF
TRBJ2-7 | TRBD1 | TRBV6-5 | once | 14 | TGTGCCAGCAGGTCCCCGGGACAGGGGGGCGAGCAGTACTTC | CASRSPGQGGEQYF
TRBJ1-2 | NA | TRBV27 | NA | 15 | TGTGCCAGCAGTTTTGGCGCCAGGAGGGTCGATGGCTACACCTTC | CASSFGARRVDGYTF
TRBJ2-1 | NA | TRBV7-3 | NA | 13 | TGTGCCAGCAGCATAGGGGTGCCCAATGAGCAGTTCTTC | CASSIGVPNEQFF
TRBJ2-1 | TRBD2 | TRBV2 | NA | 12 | TGTGCCAGCAGTGGGACTAGCGGTGAGCAGTTCTTC | CASSGTSGEQFF
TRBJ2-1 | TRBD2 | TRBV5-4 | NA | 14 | TGTGCCACCGGGGCGGGAGGGGGCTACAATGAGCAGTTCTTC | CATGAGGGYNEQFF
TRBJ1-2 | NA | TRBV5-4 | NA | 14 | TGTGCCAGCAGCTTGGAGCCACTCAACTATGGCTACACCTTC | CASSLEPLNYGYTF
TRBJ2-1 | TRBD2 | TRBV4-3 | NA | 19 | TGCGCCAGCAGCCAAGATCGTCTAGCGGGGGGCTGGGTTTACAATGAGCAGTTCTTC | CASSQDRLAGGWVYNEQFF
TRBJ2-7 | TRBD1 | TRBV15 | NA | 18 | TGTGCCACCAGCAGAGCCCACGCAGGGGGCGCGAGGGAGGCCGAGCAGTACTTC | CATSRAHAGGAREAEQYF
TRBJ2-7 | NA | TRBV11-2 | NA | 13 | TGTGCCAGCAGCTTAATCGCGGATGGGGAGCAGTACTTC | CASSLIADGEQYF
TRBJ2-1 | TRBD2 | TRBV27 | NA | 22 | TGTGCCAGTCGTTTGGTAGGTGGGGCGGGGGGGACTAGCGAACAAACCTACAATGAGCAGTTCTTC | CASRLVGGAGGTSEQTYNEQFF
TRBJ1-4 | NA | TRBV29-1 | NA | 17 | TGCAGCGTTGTGCCGGGCGGGGTTGGGGAGGTCAATGAAAAACTGTTTTTT | CSVVPGGVGEVNEKLFF
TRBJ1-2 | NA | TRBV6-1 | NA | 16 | TGTGCCAGCAGTGAAAATAAAGACAGACCTAACTATGGCTACACCTTC | CASSENKDRPNYGYTF
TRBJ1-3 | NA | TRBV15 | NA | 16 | TGTGCCACCAGCAAAAACAGGGCTATCTCTGGAAACACCATATATTTT | CATSKNRAISGNTIYF
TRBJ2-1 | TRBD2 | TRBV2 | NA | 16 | TGTGCCAGCAGTACAACGACTAGCGGGAGGTACAATGAGCAGTTCTTC | CASSTTTSGRYNEQFF